The clone carrying this TCR beta chain showed up many times. The sample comes from a study of T cells in Graves' hyperthyroidism and ophthalmopathy. The CDR3 sequence is 15 residues long. Germline V gene lookup returns CDR1 LGHDT and CDR2 YNNKEL (reference sequence). V was cut by 0 bases and J by 4 bases, with 10 bases left in between. Amplification targeted TCR beta CDR3 regions from RNA transcripts. When the TCR CDR3 underwent first-round RT-PCR, the HTBI primer set was used. TCRdb itself ran the multiplex PCR reads through MiXCR, one entry per CDR3 protein. The data show 500,000 to 750,000 distinct CDR3 sequences, 13% to 15% seen once. Pregnant or lactating patients were excluded, as were those with uncontrolled infection or other autoimmune disease.

Source material: blood. The rearrangement uses TRBV3-1 and TRBJ1-5; possible D gene TRBD1, 5 bases. The clonotype comes from a woman aged 18-29 years with Graves' ophthalmopathy. The CDR3 is CASSQDTGRNQPQHF. The DNA of the CDR3 is TGTGCCAGCAGCCAAGATACGGGGCGGAATCAGCCCCAGCATTTT.